This T cell receptor beta chain is drawn from a study of somatic mutations in cytotoxic T cells in rheumatoid arthritis. About the study: There were some V beta antibody-stained T-cell populations flow-sorted at nearly 100% purity, and these included V beta1+ cells sequenced for TCRB. Whole-study findings and limits: For about an eighth of the roughly 60 patients, a single CD8+ clone accounted for more than 20% of CD8+ cells. Rheumatoid arthritis patients, but not healthy controls, exhibited increasing CD8+ clonality with age.

Libraries were prepared by immunoSEQ multiplex PCR; TCRdb keeps only in-frame clonotypes and omits some of them. The data show 20,000 or so clones, about 85% seen once. The germline V gene has CDR1 MGHRA and CDR2 YSYEKL. The CDR3 totals 16 residues. V lost 1 base, J lost 3 bases, and 14 bases lay in between. Details on this clone: Antigen specificity is unknown.

The specimen was CD8+ T cells sorted from blood. This TCR was recovered from a young man with rheumatoid arthritis. This chain joins TRBV4-1 and TRBJ2-3; D is ambiguous. Here the CDR3 DNA reads TGCGCCAGCAGCCAAGTGAACCTAGTACGTACAGATACGCAGTATTTT. The encoded protein is CASSQVNLVRTDTQYF.